This entry lists 21 T cell receptor beta chains sequenced from one sample in a study of OX40 agonist ivuxolimab in advanced cancers. Clones were read by immunoSEQ multiplex PCR, and TCRdb kept only the in-frame ones, dropping some. Of around 64,000 clones detected, about 80% appear once; the ten largest clones hold 0.95% to 1.5%. The sequences come from CD4+ or CD8+ T cells sorted from blood, collected in a trial of the OX40 agonist ivuxolimab. These receptors were taken from an adult with an advanced solid tumor such as melanoma, head and neck, liver or kidney cancer.

The rearrangement joins TRBV10-1 to TRBJ2-2, with TRBD1 matching over 7 bases. V lost 4 bases, J lost 6 bases, and 5 bases stayed unmatched. CDR3 length: 14 residues. CDR1 is WNHNN, CDR2 SYGVQD, per germline (reference sequence). CDR3 bases: TGCGCCAGCAGTGGAAACAGGGGTTCCGGGGAGCTGTTTTTT. Translating gives CASSGNRGSGELFF.

The chain employs TRBV5-1 and TRBJ1-1; maybe TRBD1 (5 bases). Germline CDR1 and CDR2: SGHRS and YFSETQ. The CDR3 is made up of 16 amino acids. V lost 0 bases, J lost 1 base, and 13 bases lay in between. For the CDR3, the DNA is TGCGCCAGCAGCTTGGCCACGGGGACTGGGAACACTGAAGCTTTCTTT. It is translated as CASSLATGTGNTEAFF.

This rearrangement joins TRBV20-1 to TRBJ2-3; no definite D call. This CDR3 is 11 amino acids long. Trimming cost V 6 bases and J 7 bases, with 11 bases left between them. Germline V lookup: CDR1 DFQATT, CDR2 SNEGSKA (reference sequence). The CDR3 region is CSAAQPHTQYF. In DNA, the CDR3 is TGCAGTGCGGCTCAGCCGCATACGCAGTATTTT.

The chain has TRBV18 and TRBJ1-3, with D possibly matching TRBD1 (5 bases). V lost 3 bases and J 2 bases, leaving 11 bases between the germline ends. Germline CDR1 and CDR2: KGHSH and LQKENI. CDR3 size: 15 residues. This CDR3 reads CASSPQGPPGNTIYF. The CDR3 bases are TGTGCCAGCTCACCTCAGGGCCCGCCTGGAAACACCATATATTTT.

The chain joins TRBV2 to TRBJ2-1; weak D call: TRBD1 (6 bases). V lost 5 bases and J lost 7, with 12 bases in between. The CDR3 is made up of 13 amino acids. Germline CDR1 reads SNHLY; CDR2 reads FYNNEI. The CDR3 loop is CASSPGQRNEQFF. In DNA, the CDR3 is TGTGCCAGCAGTCCTGGACAGAGGAATGAGCAGTTCTTC.

This chain connects TRBV18 to TRBJ1-5; D is possibly TRBD1 (6 bases). Trimming left V 3 bases short and J 6 bases short, with 15 bases between. The CDR3 covers 15 residues. The germline V gene encodes CDR1 KGHSH and CDR2 LQKENI. The CDR3 sequence is CASSPAGGGGQPQHF. The CDR3 DNA is TGTGCCAGCTCACCGGCGGGGGGCGGTGGTCAGCCCCAGCATTTT.

This chain connects TRBV10-1 to TRBJ1-5, with D possibly TRBD1 on 5 matching bases. The germline V gene encodes CDR1 WNHNN and CDR2 SYGVQD (reference sequence). Trimming pared 4 bases from V and 4 bases from J, leaving 11 bases between. The CDR3 is 14 residues long. The CDR3 nucleotides read TGCGCCAGCAGTGCGAACAGGATGAATCAGCCCCAGCATTTT. This translates into CASSANRMNQPQHF.

The J gene is TRBJ1-6, the V gene TRBV6-1; weak D call: TRBD1 (6 bases). Trimming stripped 4 bases from V and 18 bases from J, with 19 bases between. CDR3 size: 13 residues. Germline V gene data show CDR1 as MNHNS and CDR2 as SASEGT. In DNA, the CDR3 is TGTGCCAGCAGTGCGGACAGCGCCTCTACCCGCCACTTT. Its translation is CASSADSASTRHF.

The rearrangement joins TRBV2 to TRBJ2-2; weak D call: TRBD2 (6 bases). The V gene's germline CDR1 is SNHLY and CDR2 FYNNEI. V lost 1 base, J lost 3 bases, and 9 bases lay in between. CDR3 length: 15 amino acids. The CDR3 region is CASSEEGGDTGELFF. The DNA for the CDR3 is TGTGCCAGCAGTGAAGAGGGAGGTGACACCGGGGAGCTGTTTTTT.

The J gene is TRBJ2-2, the V gene TRBV5-4; 11 bases map to TRBD2. In germline, CDR1 is SGHNT, CDR2 YYREEE (reference sequence). The CDR3 loop spans 17 amino acids. V lost 4 bases to trimming and J lost 0 bases; unmatched junction nucleotides: 5. The CDR3 coding sequence is TGTGCCAGCAGCCAAGATAGCGGGGGGGCGAACACCGGGGAGCTGTTTTTT. Its protein is CASSQDSGGANTGELFF. The whole variable domain, filled in from reference TRBV5-4 and TRBJ2-2, reads ETGVTQSPTHLIKTRGQQVTLRCSSQSGHNTVSWYQQALGQGPQFIFQYYREEENGRGNFPPRFSGLQFPNYSSELNVNALELDDSALYLCASSQDSGGANTGELFFGEGSRLTVL.

This clone was picked up a small number of times. CDR3 protein: CASTEYNSPLHF. The CDR3 nucleotides read TGTGCCAGCACAGAGTACAATTCACCCCTCCACTTT. The V call is TRBV6-1, the J call TRBJ1-6; D remains ambiguous. The germline V gene has CDR1 MNHNS and CDR2 SASEGT. The ends were cut back, 7 bases at V and 7 bases at J, with 8 bases in the middle. The CDR3 has 12 amino acids.

The chain carries TRBV30 and TRBJ1-1; D is perhaps TRBD1 (6 bases). V was trimmed by 3 bases and J by 2 bases, leaving 13 bases between them. The CDR3 contains 14 residues. The germline gives CDR1 GTSNPN, CDR2 SVGIG (reference sequence). The CDR3 sequence is CAWSSGATNTEAFF. For the CDR3, the DNA is TGTGCCTGGAGCTCAGGGGCAACTAACACTGAAGCTTTCTTT.

The chain employs TRBV19 and TRBJ2-2; D unresolved. Germline CDR1 is LNHDA and CDR2 is SQIVND (reference sequence). This CDR3 comprises 14 residues. V lost 9 bases to trimming and J lost 0 bases, with 11 bases between them. In DNA, the CDR3 is TGTGCCAGGAGAGGAGTCCCGAACACCGGGGAGCTGTTTTTT. As protein: CARRGVPNTGELFF.

V is TRBV4-3 and J is TRBJ2-3, with TRBD1 identical over 9 bases. With V trimmed by 2 bases and J by 0 bases, 6 bases remained unmatched. The CDR3 is 17 residues long. Per germline, CDR1 LGHNA and CDR2 YSLEER. The CDR3 DNA is TGCGCCAGCAGCCAATTAAAACAGGGGGCTAGCACAGATACGCAGTATTTT. Its translation is CASSQLKQGASTDTQYF.

The chain has TRBV12-5 and TRBJ2-7; D may be TRBD1 (6 bases). Per the germline V gene, CDR1 is LGHNT and CDR2 is FRNRAP. There are 12 residues in the CDR3. V shed 6 bases and J shed 4 bases, with 10 bases lying between them. In DNA form, the CDR3 reads TGTGCTAGTGGCCCCAGGGGTTACGAGCAGTACTTC. Amino acids: CASGPRGYEQYF.

The gene calls are TRBV28 and TRBJ2-7; no clear D. CDR3 length equals 12 residues. In germline, CDR1 is MDHEN, CDR2 SYDVKM. Trimming shortened V by 8 bases and J by 4 bases, and 12 bases separated the two germline ends. The CDR3 region is CASSQRVYEQYF. In DNA, the CDR3 is TGTGCCAGCTCTCAGCGAGTATACGAGCAGTACTTC.

This clone has just one count. V usage is TRBV5-1 and J usage is TRBJ1-5; D call uncertain. In germline, CDR1 is SGHRS, CDR2 YFSETQ. The CDR3 loop spans 14 amino acids. The V end lost 5 bases, the J end lost 5 bases, and 14 bases lay between the germline ends. For the CDR3, the DNA is TGCGCCAGCAGTCCAACTCTGGGTTATCAGCCCCAGCATTTT. Translated: CASSPTLGYQPQHF.

The chain combines TRBV2 with TRBJ1-1; perhaps TRBD1 as D (5 bases). The germline V gene encodes CDR1 SNHLY and CDR2 FYNNEI. The CDR3 runs 13 residues. Trimming removed 8 bases from V and 1 base from J, with 11 bases in between. The CDR3: CASVGRGNTEAFF. The CDR3 DNA follows: TGTGCCAGCGTGGGGAGGGGGAACACTGAAGCTTTCTTT.

The V and J genes are TRBV19 and TRBJ1-3; D ambiguous. This CDR3 is 14 amino acids long. The germline V gene has CDR1 LNHDA and CDR2 SQIVND (reference sequence). V shed 7 bases and J shed 0 bases, with 10 bases lying between them. The DNA of the CDR3 is TGTGCCAGTATGGACCGCACCTCTGGAAACACCATATATTTT. This sequence encodes CASMDRTSGNTIYF.

This chain uses TRBV6-1 with TRBJ2-1; unclear D gene. The V gene lost 6 bases and the J gene lost 5 bases, with 5 bases spanning the gap. The CDR3 spans 11 residues. CDR1 is MNHNS, CDR2 SASEGT, per germline. The CDR3 DNA sequence: TGTGCCAGCAGCTTGAACAATGAGCAGTTCTTC. Protein sequence: CASSLNNEQFF.

The genes are TRBV11-3 and TRBJ2-7, with unresolved D. Germline loops: CDR1 SGHNT, CDR2 YENEEA. Deletions cut 2 bases from V and 0 bases from J, with 11 bases between. This CDR3 spans 15 amino acids. The CDR3 protein is CASSLNPGYSYEQYF. The DNA for the CDR3 is TGTGCCAGCAGCTTAAATCCGGGTTACTCCTACGAGCAGTACTTC.